The present T cell receptor (beta chain) was sequenced within a study of T cell responses to AZD1222 COVID-19 vaccine (dated by TCRdb to the early 2020s). Regarding the research as a whole: TCR sequencing was performed for 230 to 250 trial participants, of whom 200 to 220 were given two doses of AZD1222 and approximately 25 were given two doses of MenACWY control vaccine. Enrollment into the trials was organized by age into subgroups of 18-55, 56-69 and 70-plus years, and those subgroups contained roughly 150, 30 and 60 TCR-sequenced participants, respectively. The full study reports these points: In the small 56-69-year group, the increase in depth fell short of significance, most likely because of low power. Conclusions about previously exposed vaccinees are limited, since just 5 to 7 AZD1222 recipients were seropositive for SARS-CoV-2 at baseline. No day 14 peak-response samples were available, so repertoires were characterized only after the peak T cell response. Reportedly, almost half of the unique spike-specific TCRs recognized epitopes lying outside the regions that are mutated in the B.1.351 and B.1.1.7 variants. CD4 TCRs associated with the vaccine covered the entire spike protein, and the dominant responses were in regions 160-218 and 743-854. Participants were mostly white British and included more females than males, and it was suggested by the authors that clonal diversity may have been underestimated. After two AZD1222 doses, both the breadth and the depth of spike-specific TCRs were significantly higher than at day 0 and than in MenACWY recipients.

Regarding this clone: The antigen it binds to is not known. The record has no base qualities; no much larger clone is one base away.

Read against the paper, the sample's time point label means: about 28 days (+/-7) after the second vaccine dose. Reading the label with the study, this specimen's treatment or condition is: meningococcal conjugate vaccine given as trial control. Samples from vaccinated people were obtained from the UK trials COV001 and COV002, which included a single-blind randomized controlled phase 2/3 trial of AZD1222 (ChAdOx1 nCoV-19) in healthy adults. For TCRbeta chain sequencing, PBMC samples were collected from trial participants at day 0 and at day 28 after the second dose. The CDR3 regions of human TCRbeta chains were analyzed by immunosequencing. On the study's bioinformatics: TCRs in the repertoires were matched against a reference library of SARS-CoV-2-specific TCRs that had been generated with the MIRA antigen-specificity platform. Breadth was defined as the fraction of unique TCRs that were SARS-CoV-2-associated, and depth was defined as the fraction of total T cells that were SARS-CoV-2-associated. Using the MIRA data, each spike-specific TCR was assigned both to the spike region to which the TCR was reactive and to a CD4 or CD8 class. Log10-transformed breadth and depth values were compared by one-way ANOVA with Sidak's multiple comparisons tests. This is the immuneACCESS table as TCRdb keeps it, with only in-frame sequences that have V and J called. A part of the clones is gone; compared with another copy, unresolved V genes explain less than half, and the rest is unexplained. The V and J calls and clone size are taken from that table; D and trimming were inferred from the DNA. For this sample the table gives roughly 180,000 clones, of which about 93% were detected only once. The ten most abundant clones make up 1% of the sample.

The receptor was derived from an adult who received the MenACWY meningococcal vaccine as a control. The starting material was peripheral blood, obtained 28 days after the second dose of the MenACWY control vaccine.

The CDR3 region has the sequence CASTPEEASGGLPYEQYF. The nucleotide sequence reads as follows: TGTGCCAGCACCCCGGAGGAGGCTAGCGGGGGCCTTCCCTACGAGCAGTACTTC. The sequence joins TRBV5-4 to TRBJ2-7; TRBD2 aligns with 10 central bases. At the junction V is shortened by 6 bases and J by 2 bases; bases outside the gene matches: 17. Taken from cysteine to phenylalanine, the CDR3 has 18 residues. Only the CDR3 region is kept as DNA, spanning 54 bases read in frame from base 1. From a lookup of the germline V gene (reference sequence), CDR1 and CDR2 are SGHNT and YYREEE.